This is a list of T cell receptor beta chains from one sample in a study of control samples from healthy donors and cancer patients. Sequenced by immunoSEQ multiplex PCR; TCRdb stores in-frame clones only, minus some. The sample table sets out roughly 200,000 clones. Sample: blood. Source of these receptors: a woman aged 30 to 39 in good health. The CDR3 runs from the conserved cysteine through the conserved F or W. Fields, in order: D gene, J gene, V gene, CDR3 DNA, CDR3 protein. D genes are given only for firm matches.

d_call: .
j_call: TRBJ2-5
v_call: TRBV12-3/TRBV12-4
cdr3_nt: TGTGCCAGCAGTTGGGGCAACCAAGAGACCCAGTACTTC
cdr3_aa: CASSWGNQETQYF

d_call: .
j_call: TRBJ1-2
v_call: TRBV10-2
cdr3_nt: TGCGCCAGCAGTGTTCAGGCGGTCAACTATGGCTACACCTTC
cdr3_aa: CASSVQAVNYGYTF

d_call: TRBD2
j_call: TRBJ2-3
v_call: TRBV4-1
cdr3_nt: TGCGCCAGCAGCCAAGACGGGAGGGGTCGCACAGATACGCAGTATTTT
cdr3_aa: CASSQDGRGRTDTQYF

d_call: .
j_call: TRBJ2-1
v_call: TRBV9
cdr3_nt: TGTGCCAGCAGCGTACATGGGGACAATGAGCAGTTCTTC
cdr3_aa: CASSVHGDNEQFF

d_call: TRBD1
j_call: TRBJ1-1
v_call: TRBV10-3
cdr3_nt: TGTGCCATCAGTGAAACAGGGGGGGTAAGCACTGAAGCTTTCTTT
cdr3_aa: CAISETGGVSTEAFF

d_call: .
j_call: TRBJ1-1
v_call: TRBV3-1/TRBV3-2
cdr3_nt: TGTGCCAGCAGCCAAGAGGGGGGAGGCGCGGCTTTCTTT
cdr3_aa: CASSQEGGGAAFF

d_call: TRBD1
j_call: TRBJ2-1
v_call: TRBV18
cdr3_nt: TGTGCCAGCTCCCGACCGGGACAGAGCTCCTACAATGAGCAGTTCTTC
cdr3_aa: CASSRPGQSSYNEQFF

d_call: .
j_call: TRBJ1-2
v_call: TRBV27
cdr3_nt: TGTGCCAGCAGTTTAAGCGGGGGCGGCTACACCTTC
cdr3_aa: CASSLSGGGYTF

d_call: .
j_call: TRBJ2-1
v_call: TRBV19
cdr3_nt: TGTGCCAGTAGTATAGATGCAGGGGAAGGCTCCTACAATGAGCAGTTCTTC
cdr3_aa: CASSIDAGEGSYNEQFF

d_call: TRBD2
j_call: TRBJ2-7
v_call: TRBV19
cdr3_nt: TGTGCCAGTACATCGGGGCGGGGGATCGGCGAGCAGTACTTC
cdr3_aa: CASTSGRGIGEQYF

d_call: TRBD1
j_call: TRBJ1-1
v_call: TRBV19
cdr3_nt: TGTGCCAGTAGTATAGGGGGACAGGGGGCTGGCACTGAAGCTTTCTTT
cdr3_aa: CASSIGGQGAGTEAFF

d_call: .
j_call: TRBJ2-7
v_call: TRBV13
cdr3_nt: TGTGCCAGCGGATCGGGTGGGAGTGAGCAGTACTTC
cdr3_aa: CASGSGGSEQYF

d_call: .
j_call: TRBJ1-2
v_call: TRBV7-2
cdr3_nt: TGTGCCAGCAGCTTTCGGACAGCACCGAACTATGGCTACACCTTC
cdr3_aa: CASSFRTAPNYGYTF

d_call: .
j_call: TRBJ1-2
v_call: TRBV7-9
cdr3_nt: TGTGCCAGCAGCTTAGCAGAGCAGGGGTGGGGCTATGGCTACACCTTC
cdr3_aa: CASSLAEQGWGYGYTF

d_call: .
j_call: TRBJ2-7
v_call: TRBV20-1
cdr3_nt: TGCAGTGCTAGTCAGGTGGCCTACGAGCAGTACTTC
cdr3_aa: CSASQVAYEQYF

d_call: .
j_call: TRBJ2-3
v_call: TRBV3-1/TRBV3-2
cdr3_nt: TGTGCCAGCAGCCGTGAGCCCCGCCGGGGGAATACGCAGTATTTT
cdr3_aa: CASSREPRRGNTQYF

d_call: TRBD2
j_call: TRBJ2-2
v_call: TRBV7-9
cdr3_nt: TGTGCCAGCAGCTTAAACGGGGGGGCCCCCGGGGAGCTGTTTTTT
cdr3_aa: CASSLNGGAPGELFF

d_call: .
j_call: TRBJ1-1
v_call: TRBV5-1
cdr3_nt: TGCGCCAGCAGCTTGACAGGCGAGAACACTGAAGCTTTCTTT
cdr3_aa: CASSLTGENTEAFF

d_call: TRBD1
j_call: TRBJ1-6
v_call: TRBV7-2
cdr3_nt: TGTGCCACCACCCCCGGGACAGGTTTCAATTCACCCCTCCACTTT
cdr3_aa: CATTPGTGFNSPLHF

d_call: .
j_call: TRBJ2-2
v_call: TRBV3-1/TRBV3-2
cdr3_nt: TGTGCCAGCACCCCCGTCGAGGGGGGGCCAGGTGGGGAGCTGTTTTTT
cdr3_aa: CASTPVEGGPGGELFF

d_call: .
j_call: TRBJ2-1
v_call: TRBV11-2
cdr3_nt: TGTGCCAGCAGACAACCAGGGAGGAGGGCGAATGAGCAGTTCTTC
cdr3_aa: CASRQPGRRANEQFF

d_call: TRBD2
j_call: TRBJ2-7
v_call: TRBV5-8
cdr3_nt: TGTGCCAGCAGGTCGAGCGGGGCCTACGAGCAGTACTTC
cdr3_aa: CASRSSGAYEQYF

d_call: TRBD1
j_call: TRBJ1-6
v_call: TRBV4-2
cdr3_nt: TGTGCCAGCAGCCAAGGGCGGGGTGGCAGGGGGAGCTCCTATAATTCACCCCTCCACTTT
cdr3_aa: CASSQGRGGRGSSYNSPLHF

d_call: .
j_call: TRBJ1-1
v_call: TRBV28
cdr3_nt: TGTGCCAGCAGTTTACGGCACTCAGAAGCTTTCTTT
cdr3_aa: CASSLRHSEAFF

d_call: TRBD2
j_call: TRBJ2-7
v_call: TRBV4-2
cdr3_nt: TGTGCCAGCAGCCAAGGTGGCGGGGAGGGCTACGAGCAGTACTTC
cdr3_aa: CASSQGGGEGYEQYF

d_call: .
j_call: TRBJ2-7
v_call: TRBV24-1
cdr3_nt: TGTGCCACCAGTGACCCCACCACCAACTCTGGCTACGAGCAGTACTTC
cdr3_aa: CATSDPTTNSGYEQYF

d_call: .
j_call: TRBJ1-4
v_call: TRBV7-9
cdr3_nt: TGTGCCAGCAGCTTCCAGGGAGGCACTAATGAAAAACTGTTTTTT
cdr3_aa: CASSFQGGTNEKLFF